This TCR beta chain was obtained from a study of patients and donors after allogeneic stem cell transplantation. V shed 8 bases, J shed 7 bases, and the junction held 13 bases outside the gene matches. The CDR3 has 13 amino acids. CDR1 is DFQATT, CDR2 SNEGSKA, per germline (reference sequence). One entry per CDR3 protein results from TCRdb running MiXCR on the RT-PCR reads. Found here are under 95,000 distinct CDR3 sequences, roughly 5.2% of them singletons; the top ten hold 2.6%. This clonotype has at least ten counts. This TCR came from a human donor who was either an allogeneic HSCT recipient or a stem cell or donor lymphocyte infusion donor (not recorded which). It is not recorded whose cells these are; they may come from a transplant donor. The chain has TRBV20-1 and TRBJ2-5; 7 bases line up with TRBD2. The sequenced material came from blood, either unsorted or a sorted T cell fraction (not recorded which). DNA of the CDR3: TGCAGTAAAAAACCTAGCGGACTAGGGACCCAGTACTTC. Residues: CSKKPSGLGTQYF.